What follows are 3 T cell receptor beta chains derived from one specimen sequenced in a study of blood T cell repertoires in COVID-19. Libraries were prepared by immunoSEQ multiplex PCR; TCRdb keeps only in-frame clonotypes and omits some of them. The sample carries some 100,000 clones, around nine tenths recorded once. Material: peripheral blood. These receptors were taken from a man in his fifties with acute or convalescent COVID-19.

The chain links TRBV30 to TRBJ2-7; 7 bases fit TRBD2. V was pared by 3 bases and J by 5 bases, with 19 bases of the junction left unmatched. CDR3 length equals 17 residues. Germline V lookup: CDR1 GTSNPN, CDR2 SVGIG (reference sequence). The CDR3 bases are TGTGCCTGGAGGGAAAAGTTTGTGGCGGGAGAGGTCCACGAGCAGTACTTC. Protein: CAWREKFVAGEVHEQYF.

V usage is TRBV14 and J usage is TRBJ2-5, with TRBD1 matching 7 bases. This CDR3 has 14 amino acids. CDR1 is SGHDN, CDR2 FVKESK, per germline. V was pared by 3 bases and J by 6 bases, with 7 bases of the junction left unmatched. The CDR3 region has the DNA TGTGCCAGCAGCCAGGCCGGGACAGCAAAGACCCAGTACTTC. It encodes CASSQAGTAKTQYF.

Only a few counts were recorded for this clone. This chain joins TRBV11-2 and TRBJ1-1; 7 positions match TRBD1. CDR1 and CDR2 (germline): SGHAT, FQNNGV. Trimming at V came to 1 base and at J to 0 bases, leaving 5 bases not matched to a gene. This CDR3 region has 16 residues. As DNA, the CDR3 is TGTGCCAGCAGCTTAGGTGGGACAGTGTTGAACACTGAAGCTTTCTTT. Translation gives CASSLGGTVLNTEAFF.